The sequence of this T cell receptor (beta chain) was determined in a study of early T cells in non-severe SARS-CoV-2 infection. The overall study: The input, bulk RNA from unsorted whole blood, was sequenced, and chains were unpaired.

Between the trimmed V and J ends, which lost 0 bases and 9 bases, there was a span of 16 bases. The CDR3 has 15 residues. Germline CDR1 reads SGHRS; CDR2 reads YFSETQ. As part of library construction, unique molecular identifiers were attached to individual cDNA molecules. Each CDR3 protein is one row after TCRdb ran MiXCR on the 5' RACE reads. The top ten clones hold around an eighth of a sample with roughly 69,000 distinct CDR3 sequences, 7.5% to 9% of them seen once. Many counts were recorded for this clonotype. The antigen is unknown. Study-wide points: Using VDJdb, the matching emphasized anti-spike CD8 responses while missing private and CD4 specificities.

The source was whole blood, collected at baseline. The receptor's source is an adult who was a healthcare worker with PCR-confirmed SARS-CoV-2 infection or an uninfected control (not recorded which). This rearrangement joins TRBV5-1 to TRBJ2-1; TRBD1 is a possible D gene (5 bases). CDR3 loop: CASSLELGARGEQFF. CDR3 sequence (DNA): TGCGCCAGCAGCTTGGAGCTAGGGGCCCGCGGTGAGCAGTTCTTC.